This TCR beta chain stems from a study of T cells in narcolepsy. Whole-study context: Donors had narcolepsy type 1 or type 2, or were healthy controls. Study-wide points: Blood of same and different patients, but not healthy controls, reportedly held recurring autoreactive clonotypes. HCRT-specific and TRIB2-specific autoreactive clonotypes appeared among same-patient CSF and blood CD4+ clonotypes. Some memory CD4+ repertoires had no autoreactive clone sequences.

Sequencing used immunoSEQ multiplex PCR; TCRdb keeps in-frame clones, though not all of them. This repertoire shows around 32,000 clones, over 80% found once; its top ten account for roughly 0.69%. CDR3 length equals 14 residues. Per the germline V gene, CDR1 is SGHRS and CDR2 is YFSETQ. With V trimmed by 8 bases and J by 2 bases, 9 bases remained unmatched. Concerning this clone: Its antigen is not identified.

Sequencing was performed on memory (CD45RA-) CD4+ T cells from blood. J is TRBJ1-2 and V is TRBV5-1; 7 bases agree with TRBD1. This clonotype was obtained from a human donor in good health. The CDR3 region has the DNA TGCGCCAGTACCACCGCAGGGGGGAACTATGGCTACACCTTC. Protein product: CASTTAGGNYGYTF. Together with reference TRBV5-1 and TRBJ1-2, the CDR3 gives the full variable domain: KAGVTQTPRYLIKTRGQQVTLSCSPISGHRSVSWYQQTPGQGLQFLFEYFSETQRNKGNFPGRFSGRQFSNSRSEMNVSTLELGDSALYLCASTTAGGNYGYTFGSGTRLTVV.